This TCR beta chain was documented in a study of spatial heterogeneity in lung cancer. Across the whole study: Averaged across combinations, each unique TCR and UMI pairing appeared more than ten times in raw reads, which were uncorrected.

Time point specified: sample taken at primary tumor resection. Sequencing of whole RNA from tumor, nontumor lung or frozen PBMC involved no sorting. The donors were 70 or so patients with non-small cell lung cancer that was early-stage and untreated. The CDR3 runs 15 residues. V was pared by 7 bases and J by 2 bases, with 9 bases of the junction left unmatched. CDR1 and CDR2 from the germline V gene are SEHNR and FQNEAQ (reference sequence). This clonotype was seen repeatedly, ten times or more. What it recognizes is unknown. Unique molecular identifiers tagged every individual TCR cDNA molecule. TCRdb recomputed calls from the 5' RACE reads with MiXCR, one row per CDR3 protein. The data contain tens of thousands of distinct CDR3 sequences, over 5.5% of them singletons. General observations from the study: Ubiquitous expanded tumor TCRs were observed in blood more at resection than follow-up.

The rearrangement links TRBV7-9 to TRBJ2-3; 7 bases line up with TRBD1. This clonotype was obtained from a female donor with early-stage non-small cell lung cancer. The material sequenced was PBMCs, taken at surgery. The CDR3 reads CASTKTGAFTDTQYF. DNA of the CDR3: TGTGCCAGCACCAAAACAGGGGCCTTCACAGATACGCAGTATTTT.